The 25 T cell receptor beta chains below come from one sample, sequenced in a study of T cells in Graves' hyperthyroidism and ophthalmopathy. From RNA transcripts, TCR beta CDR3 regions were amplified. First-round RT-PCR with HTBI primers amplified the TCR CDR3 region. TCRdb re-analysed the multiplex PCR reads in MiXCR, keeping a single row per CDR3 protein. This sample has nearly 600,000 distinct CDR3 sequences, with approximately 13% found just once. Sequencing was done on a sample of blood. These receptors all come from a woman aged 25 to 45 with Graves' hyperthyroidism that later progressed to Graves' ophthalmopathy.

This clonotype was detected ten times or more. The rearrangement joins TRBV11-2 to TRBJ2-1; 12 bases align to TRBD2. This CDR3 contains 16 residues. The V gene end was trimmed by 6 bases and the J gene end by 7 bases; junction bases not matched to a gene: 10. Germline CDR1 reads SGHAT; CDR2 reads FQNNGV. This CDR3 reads CASRTLAGGPINEQFF. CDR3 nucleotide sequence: TGTGCCAGCAGGACGCTAGCGGGAGGGCCTATAAATGAGCAGTTCTTC. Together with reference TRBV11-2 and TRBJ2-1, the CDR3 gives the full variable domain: EAGVAQSPRYKIIEKRQSVAFWCNPISGHATLYWYQQILGQGPKLLIQFQNNGVVDDSQLPKDRFSAERLKGVDSTLKIQPAKLEDSAVYLCASRTLAGGPINEQFFGPGTRLTVL.

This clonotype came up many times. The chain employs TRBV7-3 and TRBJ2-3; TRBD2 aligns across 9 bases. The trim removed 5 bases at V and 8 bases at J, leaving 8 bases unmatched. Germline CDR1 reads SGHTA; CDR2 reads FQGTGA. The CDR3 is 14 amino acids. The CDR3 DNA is TGTGCCAGCAGCCTCGGGACTAGCAGATCTACGCAGTATTTT. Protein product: CASSLGTSRSTQYF. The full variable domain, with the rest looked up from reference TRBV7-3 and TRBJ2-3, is GAGVSQTPSNKVTEKGKYVELRCDPISGHTALYWYRQSLGQGPEFLIYFQGTGAADDSGLPNDRFFAVRPEGSVSTLKIQRTERGDSAVYLCASSLGTSRSTQYFGPGTRLTVL.

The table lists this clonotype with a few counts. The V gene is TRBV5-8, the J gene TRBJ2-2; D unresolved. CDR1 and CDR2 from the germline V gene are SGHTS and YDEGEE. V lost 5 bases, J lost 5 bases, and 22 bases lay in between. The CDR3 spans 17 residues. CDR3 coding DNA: TGTGCCAGCAGTGCTCGACTTGACCCTAAGAGAACCGGGGAGCTGTTTTTT. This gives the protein CASSARLDPKRTGELFF.

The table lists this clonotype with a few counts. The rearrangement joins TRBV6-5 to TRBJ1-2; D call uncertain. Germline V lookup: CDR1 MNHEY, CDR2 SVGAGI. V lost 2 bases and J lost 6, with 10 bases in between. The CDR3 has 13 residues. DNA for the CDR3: TGTGCCAGCAGTTACACGGGTCTGAATGGCTACACCTTC. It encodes CASSYTGLNGYTF.

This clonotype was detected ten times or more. The CDR3 region has the DNA TGTGCCAGCAGCTTAGCGCTGGCCAGCCCCACTGAAGCTTTCTTT. Protein sequence: CASSLALASPTEAFF. The chain couples TRBV11-1 to TRBJ1-1; D is uncertain. The germline CDR1 and CDR2 sequences are SGHAT and FQDESV (reference sequence). Trimming removed 0 bases at V and 4 bases at J, with 12 bases between. This CDR3 spans 15 amino acids.

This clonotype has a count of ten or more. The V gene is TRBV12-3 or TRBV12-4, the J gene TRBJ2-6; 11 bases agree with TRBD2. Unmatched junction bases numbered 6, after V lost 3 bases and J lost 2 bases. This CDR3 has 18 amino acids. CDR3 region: CASSFALAGAAGANVLTF. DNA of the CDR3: TGTGCCAGCAGTTTTGCACTAGCGGGAGCGGCTGGGGCCAACGTCCTGACTTTC.

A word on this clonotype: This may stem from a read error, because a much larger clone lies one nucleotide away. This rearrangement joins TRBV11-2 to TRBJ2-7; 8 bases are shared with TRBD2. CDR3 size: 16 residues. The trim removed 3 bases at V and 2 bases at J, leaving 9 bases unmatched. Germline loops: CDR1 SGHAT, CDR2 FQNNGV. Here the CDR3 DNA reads TGTGCCAGCAGCTTGACGCTAGCGGGTCAACCCTACGAGCAGTACTTC. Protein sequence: CASSLTLAGQPYEQYF.

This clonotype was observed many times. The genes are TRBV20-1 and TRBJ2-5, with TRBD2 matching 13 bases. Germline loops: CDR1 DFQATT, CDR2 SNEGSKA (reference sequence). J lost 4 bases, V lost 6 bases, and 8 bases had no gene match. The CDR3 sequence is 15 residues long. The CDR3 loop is CSATGTSGILETQYF. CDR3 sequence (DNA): TGCAGTGCCACCGGGACTAGCGGGATCTTAGAGACCCAGTACTTC.

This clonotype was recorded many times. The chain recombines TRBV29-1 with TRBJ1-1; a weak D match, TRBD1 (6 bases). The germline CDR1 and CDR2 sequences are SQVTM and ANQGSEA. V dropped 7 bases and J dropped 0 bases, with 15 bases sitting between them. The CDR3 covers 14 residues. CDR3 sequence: CSASRQDMNTEAFF. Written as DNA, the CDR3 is TGCAGCGCATCCCGACAGGACATGAACACTGAAGCTTTCTTT.

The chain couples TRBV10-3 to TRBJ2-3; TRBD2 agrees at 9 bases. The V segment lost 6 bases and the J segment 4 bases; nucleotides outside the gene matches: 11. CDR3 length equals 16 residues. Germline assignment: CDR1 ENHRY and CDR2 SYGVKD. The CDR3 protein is CAISYLLAGEADTQYF. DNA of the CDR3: TGTGCCATCAGCTACCTCTTAGCGGGAGAGGCAGATACGCAGTATTTT.

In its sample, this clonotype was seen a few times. The CDR3 region has the DNA TGCGCCAGCAGCCAAGCTCTGACAGCAGAGACCCAGTACTTC. Protein: CASSQALTAETQYF. The chain employs TRBV4-1 and TRBJ2-5; D may be TRBD1 (5 bases). The V gene lost 1 base and the J gene lost 4 bases, with 10 bases spanning the gap. There are 14 residues in the CDR3. In germline, CDR1 is MGHRA, CDR2 YSYEKL.

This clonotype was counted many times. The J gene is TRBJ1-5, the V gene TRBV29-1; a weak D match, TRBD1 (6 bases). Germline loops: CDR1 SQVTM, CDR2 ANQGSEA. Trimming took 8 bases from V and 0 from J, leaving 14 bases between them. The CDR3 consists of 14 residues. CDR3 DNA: TGCAGCCGGGAAGGGGGTGATAGCAATCAGCCCCAGCATTTT. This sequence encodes CSREGGDSNQPQHF.

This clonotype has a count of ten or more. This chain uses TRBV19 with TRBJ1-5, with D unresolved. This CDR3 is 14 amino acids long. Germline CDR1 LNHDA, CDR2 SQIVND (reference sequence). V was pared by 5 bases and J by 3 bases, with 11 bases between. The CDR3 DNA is TGTGCCAGTAGTCTGCCCAGGACCAATCAGCCCCAGCATTTT. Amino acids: CASSLPRTNQPQHF. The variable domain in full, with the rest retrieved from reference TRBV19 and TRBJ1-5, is DGGITQSPKYLFRKEGQNVTLSCEQNLNHDAMYWYRQDPGQGLRLIYYSQIVNDFQKGDIAEGYSVSREKKESFPLTVTSAQKNPTAFYLCASSLPRTNQPQHFGDGTRLSIL.

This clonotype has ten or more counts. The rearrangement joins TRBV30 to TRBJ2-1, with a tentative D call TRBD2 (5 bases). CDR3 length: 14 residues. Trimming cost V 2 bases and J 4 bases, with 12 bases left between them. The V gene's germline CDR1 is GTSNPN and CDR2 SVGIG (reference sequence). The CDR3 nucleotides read TGTGCCTGGAGTAGTCTAAGCGGATACAATGAGCAGTTCTTC. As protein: CAWSSLSGYNEQFF. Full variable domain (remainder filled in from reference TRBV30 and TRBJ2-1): SQTIHQWPATLVQPVGSPLSLECTVEGTSNPNLYWYRQAAGRGLQLLFYSVGIGQISSEVPQNLSASRPQDRQFILSSKKLLLSDSGFYLCAWSSLSGYNEQFFGPGTRLTVL.

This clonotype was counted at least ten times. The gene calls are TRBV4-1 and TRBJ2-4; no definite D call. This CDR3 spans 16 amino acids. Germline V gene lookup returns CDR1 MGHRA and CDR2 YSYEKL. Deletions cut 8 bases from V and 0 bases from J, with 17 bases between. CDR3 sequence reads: CASGWTVGLAKNIQYF. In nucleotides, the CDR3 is TGCGCCAGCGGATGGACGGTGGGGTTAGCCAAAAACATTCAGTACTTC.

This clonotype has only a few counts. Here the CDR3 reads CASAPGSGTDTQYF. As DNA, the CDR3 is TGCGCCAGCGCGCCGGGGTCTGGCACAGATACGCAGTATTTT. V and J are TRBV5-1 and TRBJ2-3; TRBD2 is a possible D gene (5 bases). The CDR3 is 14 residues long. V was clipped by 7 bases and J by 1 base, with 13 bases between them. Germline CDR1 SGHRS, CDR2 YFSETQ.

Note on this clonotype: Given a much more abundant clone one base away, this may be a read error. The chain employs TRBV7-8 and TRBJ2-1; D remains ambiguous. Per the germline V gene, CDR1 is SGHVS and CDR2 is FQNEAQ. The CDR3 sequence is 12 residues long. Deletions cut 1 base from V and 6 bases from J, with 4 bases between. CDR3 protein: CASSLDSNEQFF. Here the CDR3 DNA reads TGTGCCAGCAGCTTAGACAGCAATGAGCAGTTCTTC.

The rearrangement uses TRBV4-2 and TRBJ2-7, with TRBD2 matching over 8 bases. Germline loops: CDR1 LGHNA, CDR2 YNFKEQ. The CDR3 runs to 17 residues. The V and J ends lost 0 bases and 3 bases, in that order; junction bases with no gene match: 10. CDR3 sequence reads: CASSQDGTSGEVYEQYF. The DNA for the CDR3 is TGTGCCAGCAGCCAAGATGGCACTAGCGGAGAGGTCTACGAGCAGTACTTC.

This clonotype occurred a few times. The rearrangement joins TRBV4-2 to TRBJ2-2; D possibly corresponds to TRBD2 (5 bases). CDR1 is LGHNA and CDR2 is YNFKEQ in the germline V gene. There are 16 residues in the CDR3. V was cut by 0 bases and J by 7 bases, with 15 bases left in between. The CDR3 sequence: CASSQDPDTSGGELFF. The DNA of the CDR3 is TGTGCCAGCAGCCAAGATCCCGACACGAGCGGCGGGGAGCTGTTTTTT.

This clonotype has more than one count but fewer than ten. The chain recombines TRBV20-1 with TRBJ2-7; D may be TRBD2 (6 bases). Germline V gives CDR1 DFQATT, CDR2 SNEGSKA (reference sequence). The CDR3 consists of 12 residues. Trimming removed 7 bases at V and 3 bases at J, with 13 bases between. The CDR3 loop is CSGRGTLYEQYF. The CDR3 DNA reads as TGCAGTGGACGCGGGACTCTCTACGAGCAGTACTTC.

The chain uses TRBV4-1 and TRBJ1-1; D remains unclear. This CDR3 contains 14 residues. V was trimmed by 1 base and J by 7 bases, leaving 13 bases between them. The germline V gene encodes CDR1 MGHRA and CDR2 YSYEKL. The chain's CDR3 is CASSQGRALGEAFF. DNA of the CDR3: TGCGCCAGCAGCCAAGGCCGGGCTCTCGGTGAAGCTTTCTTT.

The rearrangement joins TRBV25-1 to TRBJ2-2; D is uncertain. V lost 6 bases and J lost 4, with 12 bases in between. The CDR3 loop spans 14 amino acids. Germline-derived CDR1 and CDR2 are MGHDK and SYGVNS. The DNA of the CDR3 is TGTGCCAGCAGCCCCTGGAGTGGCACCGGGGAGCTGTTTTTT. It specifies CASSPWSGTGELFF.

The CDR3 region is CASLGHNEQFF. DNA of the CDR3: TGTGCCAGCCTGGGACACAATGAGCAGTTCTTC. This sequence joins TRBV6-2 or TRBV6-3 and TRBJ2-1, with D possibly being TRBD1 or TRBD2 (5 bases each). The CDR3 consists of 11 residues. Trimming removed 8 bases from V and 5 bases from J, with 7 bases in between. Germline V lookup: CDR1 MNHEY, CDR2 SVGEGT.

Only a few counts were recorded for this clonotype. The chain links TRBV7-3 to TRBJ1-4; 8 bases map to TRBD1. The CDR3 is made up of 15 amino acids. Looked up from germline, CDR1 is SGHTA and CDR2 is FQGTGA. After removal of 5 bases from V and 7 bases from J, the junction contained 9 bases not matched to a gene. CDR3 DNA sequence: TGTGCCAGCAGCCCCGGACAGGGTCTGGGTGAAAAACTGTTTTTT. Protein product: CASSPGQGLGEKLFF.

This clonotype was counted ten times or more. CDR3 coding DNA: TGTGCCAGCAGTTTACAGGGTGCGAACACCGGGGAGCTGTTTTTT. Translation: CASSLQGANTGELFF. The V and J genes are TRBV12-3 or TRBV12-4 and TRBJ2-2, with a possible D match to TRBD1 (5 bases). The CDR3 has 15 amino acids. Deletions cut 2 bases from V and 0 bases from J, with 7 bases between.